One and the same sample provided the 9 T cell receptor beta chains below, sequenced in a study of early T cells in non-severe SARS-CoV-2 infection. TCRdb independently ran MiXCR on the 5' RACE reads; one entry per CDR3 protein. The sample has under 35,000 distinct CDR3 sequences; over 6.5% are singletons. The sample comprised whole blood. The origin of the receptors is an adult who was a healthcare worker with PCR-confirmed SARS-CoV-2 infection or an uninfected control (not recorded which).

This clonotype has a handful of counts. This chain joins TRBV13 and TRBJ2-7, with D perhaps TRBD1 (6 bases). The V end lost 4 bases, the J end lost 1 base, and 11 bases lay between the germline ends. This CDR3 is built from 14 residues. Germline V gives CDR1 PRHDT, CDR2 FYEKMQ (reference sequence). CDR3: CASSSGARSYEQYF. The CDR3 nucleotides read TGTGCCAGCAGCTCAGGGGCAAGGTCCTACGAGCAGTACTTC.

The chain joins TRBV20-1 to TRBJ2-5; 9 positions agree with TRBD2. Germline CDR1 DFQATT, CDR2 SNEGSKA (reference sequence). Trimming cost V 3 bases and J 2 bases; bases outside gene matches: 4. The CDR3 is made up of 14 amino acids. CDR3 sequence (DNA): TGCAGTGCTAGGAGTAGCGGGAGTCAAGAGACCCAGTACTTC. Its protein is CSARSSGSQETQYF.

This clonotype was detected ten times or more. The chain recombines TRBV28 with TRBJ1-2; D unresolved. This CDR3 has 16 residues. The V end lost 5 bases, the J end lost 6 bases, and 22 bases lay between the germline ends. Germline CDR1 reads MDHEN; CDR2 reads SYDVKM. The CDR3 nucleotides are TGTGCCAGCAGTAAGACAAATTTAATAGAGGTGAATGGCTACACCTTC. Protein sequence: CASSKTNLIEVNGYTF.

This clonotype has at least ten counts. The chain carries TRBV20-1 and TRBJ2-1; 9 bases are a match to TRBD2. This CDR3 has 14 amino acids. Germline V CDR1 and CDR2: DFQATT, SNEGSKA (reference sequence). J was trimmed by 8 bases and V by 1 base; bases with no gene match: 6. The CDR3 loop reads CSARVLAGLDEQFF. DNA of the CDR3: TGCAGTGCTAGAGTGCTAGCGGGATTGGATGAGCAGTTCTTC.

The sample holds a few counts of this clonotype. This chain joins TRBV2 and TRBJ2-3, with 9 positions matching TRBD1. Germline trimming cut 0 bases from V and 1 base from J; bases unmatched to any gene: 5. The CDR3 runs 17 residues. From germline, CDR1 is SNHLY and CDR2 FYNNEI. The CDR3 DNA reads TGTGCCAGCAGTGAAGCGTCGGACAGGGGACGCACAGATACGCAGTATTTT. Translated: CASSEASDRGRTDTQYF. Using reference TRBV2 and TRBJ2-3 for the parts outside the CDR3, the full variable domain is EPEVTQTPSHQVTQMGQEVILRCVPISNHLYFYWYRQILGQKVEFLVSFYNNEISEKSEIFDDQFSVERPDGSNFTLKIRSTKLEDSAMYFCASSEASDRGRTDTQYFGPGTRLTVL.

This clonotype came up many times. The CDR3 spells CATSTRASEQFF. CDR3 bases: TGTGCCACCAGCACCAGGGCCAGTGAGCAGTTCTTC. The chain couples TRBV15 to TRBJ2-1, with D possibly TRBD1 on 5 matching bases. The ends were cut back, 4 bases at V and 9 bases at J, with 10 bases in the middle. The germline V gene has CDR1 LNHNV and CDR2 YYDKDF (reference sequence). This CDR3 has 12 amino acids.

The chain couples TRBV4-1 to TRBJ2-3, with D perhaps being TRBD1 or TRBD2 (5 bases each). V was cut by 4 bases and J by 2 bases, with 19 bases left in between. Per the germline V gene, CDR1 is MGHRA and CDR2 is YSYEKL. The CDR3 spans 17 residues. DNA for the CDR3: TGCGCCAGCAGCCTCCGGGGCTCGGTGGAAAACACAGATACGCAGTATTTT. This gives the protein CASSLRGSVENTDTQYF.

This clonotype was counted only a few times. This chain uses TRBV3-1 with TRBJ2-7; D gene unclear. This CDR3 comprises 13 residues. Per the germline V gene, CDR1 is LGHDT and CDR2 is YNNKEL (reference sequence). Trimming cost V 0 bases and J 4 bases, with 7 bases left between them. CDR3 sequence: CASSQDEVYEQYF. CDR3 bases: TGTGCCAGCAGCCAAGATGAGGTATACGAGCAGTACTTC.

This clonotype showed up many times. In DNA form, the CDR3 reads TGTGCCAGCAGACGGACAGGACACTCCTACGAGCAGTACTTC. Its translation: CASRRTGHSYEQYF. The rearrangement links TRBV12-3 or TRBV12-4 to TRBJ2-7; 7 bases are shared with TRBD1. V dropped 6 bases and J dropped 0; count of bases not matched to a gene: 5. This CDR3 has 14 residues.